This T cell receptor beta chain was captured in a study of cytomegalovirus exposure and HLA in healthy donors. The PCR contained 60 Vbeta and 13 Jbeta primers. Here immunoSEQ multiplex PCR was the method, and the copy in TCRdb shows in-frame clones only, minus some. The sample has fewer than 200,000 clones, under 90% seen once. CDR3 length: 16 amino acids. The V end lost 4 bases, the J end lost 4 bases, and 19 bases lay between the germline ends. The germline CDR1 and CDR2 sequences are SGHTA and FQGTGA. The TCR sequence derives from a male donor in good health and CMV-seronegative. This rearrangement joins TRBV7-3 to TRBJ1-2; tentative D call: TRBD1 (6 bases). Material for sequencing was PBMCs. The DNA for the CDR3 is TGTGCCAGCAGCTCATCTTCGGACAGAGCCTCCTATGGCTACACCTTC. This encodes CASSSSSDRASYGYTF.